This passage covers 6 T cell receptor beta chains from one sample sequenced in a study of T cells in Graves' hyperthyroidism and ophthalmopathy. RNA transcripts gave rise to amplified TCR beta CDR3 regions. First-round RT-PCR with HTBI primers amplified the TCR CDR3 region. TCRdb re-called the multiplex PCR reads with MiXCR, one entry per CDR3 protein. The table shows over 700,000 distinct CDR3 sequences, with more than 30% occurring only once. Sequences were obtained from blood. These TCRs come from a man aged 18 to 30 with Graves' hyperthyroidism.

On this clonotype itself: Here the CDR3 omits its conserved ending phenylalanine or tryptophan, so a read error is the likely source. It is unclear where the CDR3 begins or ends on the DNA, so no DNA is shown, and the CDR3 is as TCRdb lists it. The rearrangement uses TRBV5-1 and TRBJ1-1; TRBD1 is the table's D call, not checked against the DNA. The V gene's germline CDR1 is SGHRS and CDR2 YFSETQ. The CDR3 has 11 amino acids, counting both end residues. The CDR3 is CASSIHGTGSY.

The gene calls are TRBV25-1 and TRBJ2-7, with D possibly being TRBD1 (5 bases). Trimming stripped 4 bases from V and 4 bases from J, with 11 bases between. The germline gives CDR1 MGHDK, CDR2 SYGVNS. The CDR3 spans 13 residues. The CDR3 coding sequence is TGTGCCAGCAGTGTGATCCAGGGTTACGAGCAGTACTTC. Amino acids: CASSVIQGYEQYF.

CDR3 residues: CASSSAGTSGRDEQYF. CDR3 DNA sequence: TGTGCCAGCAGCTCCGCCGGAACTAGCGGGAGGGACGAGCAGTACTTC. This chain connects TRBV7-2 to TRBJ2-7, with TRBD2 identical over 13 bases. Trimming at V came to 4 bases and at J to 5 bases, leaving 8 bases not matched to a gene. The CDR3 has 16 amino acids. Per the germline V gene, CDR1 is SGHTA and CDR2 is FQGNSA.

The J gene is TRBJ1-5, the V gene TRBV6-1; D call uncertain. Trimming took off 5 bases at V and 6 bases at J, with 11 bases between the two ends. The CDR3 has 13 amino acids. Germline values: CDR1 MNHNS, CDR2 SASEGT. The CDR3 nucleotides read TGTGCCAGCAGTAGTGGGGTGAGTCAGCCCCAGCATTTT. Protein product: CASSSGVSQPQHF.

This clonotype was detected a few times. The chain's CDR3 is CATSDLRSDRSSYEQYF. CDR3 bases: TGTGCCACCAGTGATTTGCGTTCTGACCGGAGCTCCTACGAGCAGTACTTC. This chain links TRBV24-1 with TRBJ2-7; D remains ambiguous. CDR3 length: 17 amino acids. V was shortened by 0 bases and J by 0 bases, with 14 bases between the two germline ends. The germline V gene has CDR1 KGHDR and CDR2 SFDVKD.

The rearrangement links TRBV6-5 to TRBJ2-5; D remains ambiguous. Germline CDR1 is MNHEY and CDR2 is SVGAGI. The CDR3 extends over 13 amino acids. V was trimmed by 4 bases and J by 9 bases, leaving 15 bases between them. The CDR3 bases are TGTGCCAGCAGTTTCACGTCGGAGTTCGCCCAGTACTTC. It yields the protein CASSFTSEFAQYF.